One sample yielded the 2 T cell receptor beta chains listed below, sequenced in a study of resident and recirculating memory T cells in vitiligo. Sequencing was performed with immunoSEQ multiplex PCR; in TCRdb, only in-frame clones are kept and a portion is missing. The table includes around 38,000 clones, about nine tenths detected once. What was sequenced was blood. The source is a male donor with vitiligo.

V gene TRBV25-1 combines with J gene TRBJ2-3, with 8 bases matching TRBD2. The CDR3 is 17 residues long. Germline V gene data show CDR1 as MGHDK and CDR2 as SYGVNS. V was pared by 1 base and J by 7 bases, with 13 bases of the junction left unmatched. CDR3 in DNA: TGTGCCAGCAGTGAATCCCAGCGGGGGCCCCGCGGATATACGCAGTATTTT. Residues: CASSESQRGPRGYTQYF.

This clone showed up just once. The J gene is TRBJ1-6, the V gene TRBV25-1, with D possibly being TRBD1 (6 bases). Trimming removed 6 bases at V and 6 bases at J, with 12 bases between. This CDR3 spans 14 amino acids. Germline V lookup: CDR1 MGHDK, CDR2 SYGVNS. The DNA of the CDR3 is TGTGCCAGCAGGACGGACAGTTCTAATTCACCCCTCCACTTT. Protein: CASRTDSSNSPLHF.